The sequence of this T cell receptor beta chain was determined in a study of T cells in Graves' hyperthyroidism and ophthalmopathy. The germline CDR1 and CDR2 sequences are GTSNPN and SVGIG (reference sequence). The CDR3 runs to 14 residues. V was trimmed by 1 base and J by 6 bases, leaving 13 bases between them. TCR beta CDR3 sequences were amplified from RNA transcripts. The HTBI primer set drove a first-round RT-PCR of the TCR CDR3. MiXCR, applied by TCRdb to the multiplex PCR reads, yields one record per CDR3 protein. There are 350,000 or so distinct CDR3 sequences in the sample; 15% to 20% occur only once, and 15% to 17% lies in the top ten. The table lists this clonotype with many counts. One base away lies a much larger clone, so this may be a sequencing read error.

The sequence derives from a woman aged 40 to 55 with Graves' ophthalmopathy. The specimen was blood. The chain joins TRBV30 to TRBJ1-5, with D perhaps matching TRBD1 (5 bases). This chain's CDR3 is CAWSASIRVQPQHF. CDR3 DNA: TGTGCCTGGAGTGCTAGTATCAGGGTTCAGCCCCAGCATTTT.